A selection of T cell receptor beta chains follows, all from one sample in a study of CD8+ T cells in alopecia areata. TCRdb's copy holds only in-frame clones and misses some; the assay was immunoSEQ multiplex PCR. The data contain under 150,000 clones, about 50% of them singletons. Sequencing was performed on CD4+ T cells sorted from blood, taken at week 4, from a patient treated with tofacitinib. The source is a human donor with alopecia areata. CDR3s leave out the opening cysteine and the closing phenylalanine or tryptophan. Clone size, where shown, is once, few, many, or a class for clones that have expanded.

NA | TRBV29-1 | SVALVEAYEQY
few | TRBV29-1 | SVEFSYNEQF
NA | TRBV30 | AWSVDLRAPLH
NA | TRBV30 | AWGRTGGVRRNTEAF
few | TRBV25-1 | ASSLAGGTTDTQY
NA | TRBV14 | ASSQGRDRGIYGYT
NA | TRBV18 | ASSPEANTEAF
once | TRBV11-2 | ASSFRVTYEQY
NA | TRBV29-1 | SVEVGLGANVLT
once | TRBV25-1 | ASSEMGNILGGYT
NA | TRBV9 | ASSLSPGLAGGADTQY
NA | TRBV30 | AWSVPGGGAGDTQY
few | TRBV5-1 | ASRTGSYTEAF
few | TRBV5-1 | ASSLDMAGGTNYGYT
few | TRBV6-5 | ASRGDTYEQY
NA | TRBV7-2 | ASSLGGFAGYT
NA | TRBV30 | AWSVREGLNQPQH
NA | TRBV5-1 | ASNSRGSEGNKYNEQF
NA | TRBV2 | ASTTTGSFNSPLH
NA | TRBV4-1 | ASSQDDLRTQY
NA | TRBV2 | ALSDRVDLQETQY
NA | TRBV29-1 | SVDIQGYTEAF
few | TRBV7-3 | ASSPAGRAYEQY
few | TRBV7-9 | ASSLVSSYGYT
NA | TRBV29-1 | SVVTVDEQY
NA | TRBV29-1 | SVQTPGNTIY
NA | TRBV30 | AWRGVKTGGRYT
NA | TRBV20-1 | SAALRETQY
NA | TRBV29-1 | RHSRDRGYEQY
NA | TRBV5-6 | ASSLGAGDTQY
NA | TRBV5-1 | ASSQRGQDSYEQY
few | TRBV29-1 | SAPGTEISYEQY
NA | TRBV14 | ASSQVSSYEQY
few | TRBV6-5 | ASCSSGNTIY